This T cell receptor beta chain was sequenced during a study of vaccination and CD4 T cells after COVID-19. Whole-study context: Participants were administered two doses of either the BNT162b2 or the mRNA-1273 vaccine.

As concerns this clonotype: The antigen remains undetermined.

Study-wide results and caveats: In convalescent patients, a median roughly 90% of post-vaccine SARS-CoV-2-reactive clones appeared only after vaccination.

The sample's treatment: roughly 11-day PBMC culture with coronavirus spike peptide pools or control peptides (ViraFEST assay). Samples of CD4+ T cells were obtained from the unexposed donor before the COVID-19 pandemic (2011-2018). Germline V gene data show CDR1 as DFQATT and CDR2 as SNEGSKA (reference sequence). Between the trimmed V and J ends, which lost 6 bases and 3 bases, there was a span of 21 bases. The CDR3 sequence is 16 residues long. Cultured CD4+ T-cell DNA underwent Oncomine TCR Beta short-read sequencing. From CD4+ T cells that had been cultured, genomic DNA was extracted. TCRdb reanalysed the PCR reads using MiXCR and keeps one entry per CDR3 protein. The sample has about 6,800 distinct CDR3 sequences, roughly three fifths seen once; the top ten hold roughly 25%.

The sample consisted of CD4+ T cells from blood, cultured in vitro. V and J are TRBV20-1 and TRBJ1-5; possibly TRBD1 for D (6 bases). The receptor comes from a human donor in good health. This CDR3 reads CSAITNTGFDNQPQHF. For the CDR3, the DNA is TGCAGTGCCATAACTAACACAGGGTTCGACAATCAGCCCCAGCATTTT.